What follows describes a single T cell receptor (beta chain). Its antigen remains unidentified. The PCR contained 60 Vbeta and 13 Jbeta primers. Assay: immunoSEQ multiplex PCR; the TCRdb copy retains only in-frame clones and omits some. The data show 200,000 or so clones, with around four fifths seen just once and 6% to 8% held by the top ten. This sample is drawn from a study of cytomegalovirus exposure and HLA in healthy donors. Points from the study as a whole: The study carried out a later analysis of TCR beta sequences. It associated roughly 17,000 of them with specific HLA alleles at a false discovery rate of 0.05.

The ends lost 6 bases at V and 6 bases at J; junction bases unmatched: 10. The CDR3 contains 16 residues. Germline V CDR1 and CDR2: WNHNN, SYGVQD (reference sequence). Donors were ostensibly healthy at sampling, although undocumented immune exposures were probable. Sequenced material: PBMCs. The receptor's source is a woman aged 45-65 years in good health and CMV-seropositive. J is TRBJ2-1 and V is TRBV10-1, with 11 bases fitting TRBD2. In DNA form, the CDR3 reads TGCGCCAGCAGCCAAACGGGACTAGCGGTGGGCAATGAGCAGTTCTTC. It codes for CASSQTGLAVGNEQFF.